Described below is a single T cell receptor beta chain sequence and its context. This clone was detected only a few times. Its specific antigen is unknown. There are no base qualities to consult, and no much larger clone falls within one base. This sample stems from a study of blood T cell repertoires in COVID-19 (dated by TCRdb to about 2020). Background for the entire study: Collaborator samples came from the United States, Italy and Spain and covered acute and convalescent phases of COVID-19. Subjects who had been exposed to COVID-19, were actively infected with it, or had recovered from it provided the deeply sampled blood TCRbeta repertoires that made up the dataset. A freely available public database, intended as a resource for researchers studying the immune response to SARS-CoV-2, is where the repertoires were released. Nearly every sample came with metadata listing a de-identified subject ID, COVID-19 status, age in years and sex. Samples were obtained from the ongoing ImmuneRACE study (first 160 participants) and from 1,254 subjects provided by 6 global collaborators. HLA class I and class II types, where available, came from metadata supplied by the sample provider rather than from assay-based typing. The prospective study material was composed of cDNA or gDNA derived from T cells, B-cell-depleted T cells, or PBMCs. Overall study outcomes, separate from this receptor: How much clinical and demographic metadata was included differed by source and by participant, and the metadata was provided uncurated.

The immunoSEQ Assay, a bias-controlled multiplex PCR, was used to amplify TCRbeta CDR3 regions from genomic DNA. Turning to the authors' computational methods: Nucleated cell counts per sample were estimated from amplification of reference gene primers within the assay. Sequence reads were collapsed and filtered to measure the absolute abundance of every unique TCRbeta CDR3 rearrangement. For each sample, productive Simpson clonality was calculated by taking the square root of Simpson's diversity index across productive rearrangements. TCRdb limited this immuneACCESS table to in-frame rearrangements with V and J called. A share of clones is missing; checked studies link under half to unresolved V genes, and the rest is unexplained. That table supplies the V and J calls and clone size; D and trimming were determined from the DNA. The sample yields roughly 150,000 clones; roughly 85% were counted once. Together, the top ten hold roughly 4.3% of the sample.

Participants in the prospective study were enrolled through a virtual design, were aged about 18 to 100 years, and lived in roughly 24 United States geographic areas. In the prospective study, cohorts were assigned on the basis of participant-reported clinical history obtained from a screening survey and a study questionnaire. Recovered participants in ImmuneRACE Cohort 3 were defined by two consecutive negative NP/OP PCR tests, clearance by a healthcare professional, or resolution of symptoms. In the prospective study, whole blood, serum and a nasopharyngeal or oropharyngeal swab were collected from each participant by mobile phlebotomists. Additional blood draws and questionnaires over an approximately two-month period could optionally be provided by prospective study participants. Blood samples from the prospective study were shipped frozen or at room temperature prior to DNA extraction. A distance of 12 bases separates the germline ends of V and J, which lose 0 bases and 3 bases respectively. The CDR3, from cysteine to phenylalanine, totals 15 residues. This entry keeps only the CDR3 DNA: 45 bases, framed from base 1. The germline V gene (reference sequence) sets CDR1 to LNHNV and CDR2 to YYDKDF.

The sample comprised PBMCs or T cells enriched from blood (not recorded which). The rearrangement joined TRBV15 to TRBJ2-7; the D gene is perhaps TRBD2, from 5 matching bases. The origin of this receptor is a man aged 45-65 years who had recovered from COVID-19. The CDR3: CATSRDVAPSYEQYF. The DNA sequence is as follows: TGTGCCACCAGCAGAGATGTAGCGCCCAGCTACGAGCAGTACTTC.